The 22 T cell receptor beta chains in this list originate from one sample, sequenced in a study of vaccination and CD4 T cells after COVID-19. An Oncomine TCR Beta short-read assay was used to sequence the DNA from cultured CD4+ T cells. A single record per CDR3 protein comes from TCRdb applying MiXCR to the PCR reads. The sample has about 4,500 distinct CDR3 sequences; more than 20% are singletons. No antigen has been identified for these receptors. Treatment in this sample: 10-day PBMC culture with coronavirus spike peptide pools or control peptides (ViraFEST assay). Here the sequenced sample was CD4+ T cells from blood, cultured in vitro, taken after SARS-CoV-2 vaccination. The receptors derive from a human donor who had recovered from COVID-19.

This rearrangement joins TRBV27 to TRBJ1-5; D may be TRBD1 (5 bases). Germline-derived CDR1 and CDR2 are MNHEY and SMNVEV (reference sequence). The CDR3 loop spans 17 amino acids. The germline V and J ends were trimmed by 4 bases and 2 bases, with 18 bases remaining between them. The CDR3 is CASSSLSGAWRNQPQHF. The CDR3 DNA follows: TGTGCCAGCAGTTCCTTATCCGGGGCCTGGCGCAATCAGCCCCAGCATTTT.

In its sample, this clonotype was seen a few times. The genes are TRBV6-5 and TRBJ2-3, with no clear D. V gave up 2 bases and J gave up 4 bases, with 16 bases separating them. There are 16 residues in the CDR3. From germline, CDR1 is MNHEY and CDR2 SVGAGI. Written as DNA, the CDR3 is TGTGCCAGCAGTTACGTCGGGTGGGTAGCTGCAGATACGCAGTATTTT. Encoded protein: CASSYVGWVAADTQYF.

V gene TRBV4-1 combines with J gene TRBJ1-2; D may be TRBD1 (5 bases). V was pared by 1 base and J by 5 bases, with 8 bases between. The CDR3 sequence is 13 residues long. The germline gives CDR1 MGHRA, CDR2 YSYEKL. The CDR3 DNA reads TGCGCCAGCAGCCAAGGGGACTTATATGGCTACACCTTC. Its translation: CASSQGDLYGYTF.

This clonotype was seen repeatedly, ten times or more. The CDR3 loop reads CASSYLTVPSYEQYF. DNA for the CDR3: TGTGCCAGCAGTTACTTAACAGTCCCCTCCTACGAGCAGTACTTC. This chain connects TRBV6-5 to TRBJ2-7; D call uncertain. The CDR3 contains 15 residues. V dropped 1 base and J dropped 0 bases, with 10 bases sitting between them. The V gene's germline CDR1 is MNHEY and CDR2 SVGAGI.

In its sample, this clonotype is medium-sized (0.01 to 0.1%). The rearrangement uses TRBV7-3 and TRBJ2-7; D perhaps matches TRBD2 (6 bases). Between the trimmed V and J ends, which lost 5 bases and 3 bases, there was a span of 17 bases. The CDR3 has 15 amino acids. CDR1 and CDR2 from the germline V gene are SGHTA and FQGTGA. CDR3 nucleotides: TGTGCCAGCAGCCTAGACGGGGGAACTTTCTACGAGCAGTACTTC. Protein: CASSLDGGTFYEQYF.

This clonotype occurred a few times. The chain is built from TRBV6-5 and TRBJ2-1; TRBD2 is a possible D gene (5 bases). The CDR3 is 18 residues long. Trimming removed 4 bases from V and 0 bases from J, with 19 bases in between. CDR1 and CDR2 from the germline V gene are MNHEY and SVGAGI. CDR3 amino acids: CASSFPDPPAGSYNEQFF. CDR3 DNA: TGTGCCAGCAGTTTCCCTGACCCACCCGCGGGCTCCTACAATGAGCAGTTCTTC.

In its sample, this clonotype ranks as medium-sized. The gene calls are TRBV20-1 and TRBJ1-2, with D possibly being TRBD1 (6 bases). The CDR3 consists of 16 residues. Germline assignment: CDR1 DFQATT and CDR2 SNEGSKA (reference sequence). Trimming took 5 bases from V and 4 from J, leaving 23 bases between them. CDR3 in amino acids: CSAPRQASSSLYGYTF. The DNA for the CDR3 is TGCAGTGCTCCTCGACAGGCTTCCTCCTCGCTCTATGGCTACACCTTC.

Concerning this clonotype: A much larger clone sits a single nucleotide away, making a read error possible. The chain is built from TRBV24-1 and TRBJ1-1; D gene ambiguous. This CDR3 comprises 13 residues. CDR1 is KGHDR and CDR2 is SFDVKD in the germline V gene. Between the trimmed V and J ends, which lost 3 bases and 3 bases, there was a span of 7 bases. CDR3 region: CATSDGTYTEAFF. CDR3 DNA: TGTGCCACCAGTGATGGCACGTACACTGAAGCTTTCTTT.

This clonotype is medium-sized within its sample. This rearrangement joins TRBV7-3 to TRBJ2-5; D is unclear. The CDR3 spans 13 residues. The V gene's germline CDR1 is SGHTA and CDR2 FQGTGA. Between the trimmed V and J ends, which lost 1 base and 5 bases, there was a span of 8 bases. For the CDR3, the DNA is TGTGCCAGCAGCTTAAAAGGGATCGAGACCCAGTACTTC. Its protein product is CASSLKGIETQYF.

The V call is TRBV6-1, the J call TRBJ1-2, with 7 bases matching TRBD1. The CDR3 runs to 16 residues. The V gene's germline CDR1 is MNHNS and CDR2 SASEGT. The junction had 9 bases not matched to a gene; V was cut back by 5 bases and J by 0 bases. CDR3 loop: CASSRPTGWTNYGYTF. In DNA form, the CDR3 reads TGTGCCAGCAGTCGTCCGACAGGGTGGACTAACTATGGCTACACCTTC.

This clonotype was seen only a few times. The J gene is TRBJ1-2, the V gene TRBV6-1; no reliable D call. Per the germline V gene, CDR1 is MNHNS and CDR2 is SASEGT. The ends were cut back, 5 bases at V and 6 bases at J, with 16 bases in the middle. This CDR3 is 14 amino acids long. CDR3 protein: CASSQWVGGNGYTF. CDR3 coding DNA: TGTGCCAGCAGTCAATGGGTTGGAGGGAATGGCTACACCTTC.

This clonotype has a handful of counts. The chain links TRBV6-1 to TRBJ2-2; D possibly corresponds to TRBD2 (5 bases). Trimming removed 1 base from V and 6 bases from J, with 12 bases in between. The CDR3 consists of 15 residues. Germline loops: CDR1 MNHNS, CDR2 SASEGT. Written as DNA, the CDR3 is TGTGCCAGCAGTGAAGAGGCGGGTACTTCCGGGGAGCTGTTTTTT. Amino acids: CASSEEAGTSGELFF.

The chain couples TRBV6-5 to TRBJ1-1; the D is unclear. CDR3 length: 15 amino acids. V was trimmed by 0 bases and J by 0 bases, leaving 8 bases between them. CDR1 MNHEY and CDR2 SVGAGI come from the germline V gene. The CDR3 sequence is CASSYSILMNTEAFF. CDR3 coding DNA: TGTGCCAGCAGTTACTCGATTCTGATGAACACTGAAGCTTTCTTT.

The table lists this clonotype with a few counts. The chain recombines TRBV19 with TRBJ2-7; 9 bases map to TRBD2. Germline V gene sequence: CDR1 LNHDA, CDR2 SQIVND (reference sequence). This CDR3 has 14 residues. The V segment lost 5 bases and the J segment 7 bases; nucleotides outside the gene matches: 9. This CDR3 is CASSPYGTSKEQYF. In DNA, the CDR3 is TGTGCCAGTAGTCCATACGGGACTAGCAAAGAGCAGTACTTC.

The rearrangement uses TRBV5-8 and TRBJ1-1, with unresolved D. In germline, CDR1 is SGHTS, CDR2 YDEGEE. This CDR3 has 13 residues. V was pared by 7 bases and J by 3 bases, with 13 bases between. DNA for the CDR3: TGTGCCAGCTTTCTTAACCGGGACACTGAAGCTTTCTTT. This codes for CASFLNRDTEAFF. The full variable domain, rest sourced from reference TRBV5-8 and TRBJ1-1, is EAGVTQSPTHLIKTRGQQATLRCSPISGHTSVYWYQQALGLGLQFLLWYDEGEERNRGNFPPRFSGRQFPNYSSELNVNALELEDSALYLCASFLNRDTEAFFGQGTRLTVV.

In its sample, this clonotype was seen once. Since a far larger clone is one base different, this is likely a read error. V is TRBV6-2 or TRBV6-3 and J is TRBJ2-7; TRBD2 might be the D (7 bases). The V end lost 5 bases, the J end lost 6 bases, and 17 bases lay between the germline ends. CDR3 length: 14 amino acids. Germline lookup yields CDR1 MNHEY and CDR2 SVGEGT. The CDR3 is CASSTGRGAGEQYF. As DNA, the CDR3 is TGTGCCAGCAGTACCGGACGGGGGGCGGGCGAGCAGTACTTC.

At least ten counts were recorded for this clonotype. The chain is built from TRBV20-1 and TRBJ2-1; 15 positions agree with TRBD2. Trimming cost V 3 bases and J 2 bases; bases outside gene matches: 5. There are 17 residues in the CDR3. Germline values: CDR1 DFQATT, CDR2 SNEGSKA (reference sequence). CDR3 amino acids: CSARAGLAGGPYNEQFF. The CDR3 DNA reads as TGCAGTGCTAGGGCGGGACTAGCGGGGGGCCCCTACAATGAGCAGTTCTTC.

By proportion, this clonotype is medium-sized. The chain recombines TRBV27 with TRBJ2-7; 10 bases match TRBD1. This CDR3 has 14 amino acids. The germline gives CDR1 MNHEY, CDR2 SMNVEV (reference sequence). V shed 6 bases, J shed 4 bases, and the junction held 6 bases outside the gene matches. The chain's CDR3 is CASRGQGKGYEQYF. CDR3 DNA: TGTGCCAGCAGGGGACAGGGGAAGGGGTACGAGCAGTACTTC.

J is TRBJ1-1 and V is TRBV5-4, with D unresolved. In germline, CDR1 is SGHNT, CDR2 YYREEE (reference sequence). The ends were cut back, 4 bases at V and 4 bases at J, with 11 bases in the middle. The CDR3 is 13 amino acids. DNA for the CDR3: TGTGCCAGCAGCCAAGAGGTCAGCACTGAAGCTTTCTTT. Encoded protein: CASSQEVSTEAFF.

Comment on this clonotype: A far bigger clonotype differs at one base, so this is likely a read error. In DNA, the CDR3 is TGTGCCAGCAGCTCAGGTGAAAATCCCGGCTACACCTTC. Encoded protein: CASSSGENPGYTF. V is TRBV7-3 and J is TRBJ1-2; D unresolved. V was clipped by 4 bases and J by 8 bases, with 14 bases between them. This CDR3 is built from 13 residues. Germline V gene sequence: CDR1 SGHTA, CDR2 FQGTGA.

The chain is built from TRBV27 and TRBJ2-2; 8 bases line up with TRBD2. Germline CDR1 and CDR2: MNHEY and SMNVEV (reference sequence). V gave up 4 bases and J gave up 0 bases; unmatched junction bases: 7. There are 17 residues in the CDR3. CDR3 DNA sequence: TGTGCCAGCAGTTATCGGGGGGGCAGGACGAACACCGGGGAGCTGTTTTTT. Translated: CASSYRGGRTNTGELFF.

V usage is TRBV2 and J usage is TRBJ1-1; D is perhaps TRBD1 (5 bases). This CDR3 spans 14 amino acids. CDR1 and CDR2 from the germline V gene are SNHLY and FYNNEI. The V gene lost 4 bases and the J gene lost 4 bases, with 13 bases spanning the gap. The CDR3 nucleotides are TGTGCCAGCAGTGTTAGAGGGGAGGGCACTGAAGCTTTCTTT. Translation gives CASSVRGEGTEAFF.